Each of the 7 T cell receptor beta chains below was sequenced from the same sample in a study of cytomegalovirus exposure and HLA in healthy donors. PCR amplification relied on 60 Vbeta primers (plus 13 Jbeta primers). Data came from immunoSEQ multiplex PCR; TCRdb stores just in-frame clones and leaves some out. The repertoire holds around 160,000 clones, 60% to 80% seen once, with about 8% in the top ten. The sequenced sample consisted of PBMCs. Receptors originate from a middle-aged woman in good health and CMV-seropositive.

The chain uses TRBV6-5 and TRBJ2-1; 8 bases line up with TRBD1. The CDR3 has 15 amino acids. Germline V gene data show CDR1 as MNHEY and CDR2 as SVGAGI. V lost 7 bases and J lost 3; bases outside the gene matches: 8. Written as DNA, the CDR3 is TGTGCCAGCAAACGAGACAGGGGAGACTACAATGAGCAGTTCTTC. It encodes CASKRDRGDYNEQFF.

This sequence joins TRBV9 and TRBJ2-5, with 10 bases lining up with TRBD2. This CDR3 has 15 amino acids. Germline CDR1 and CDR2: SGDLS and YYNGEE. J lost 7 bases, V lost 4 bases, and 10 bases had no gene match. The CDR3: CASSPTSGKGGTQYF. The CDR3, as DNA: TGTGCCAGCAGCCCCACTAGCGGGAAGGGTGGGACCCAGTACTTC. Variable domain in full (rest from reference TRBV9 and TRBJ2-5): DSGVTQTPKHLITATGQRVTLRCSPRSGDLSVYWYQQSLDQGLQFLIQYYNGEERAKGNILERFSAQQFPDLHSELNLSSLELGDSALYFCASSPTSGKGGTQYFGPGTRLLVL.

The rearrangement uses TRBV2 and TRBJ1-1; perhaps TRBD1 as D (5 bases). The V end lost 7 bases, the J end lost 1 base, and 10 bases lay between the germline ends. This CDR3 is built from 13 residues. Germline assignment: CDR1 SNHLY and CDR2 FYNNEI. In DNA form, the CDR3 reads TGTGCCAGCATCCCGGACACGAACACTGAAGCTTTCTTT. Its translation: CASIPDTNTEAFF.

The rearrangement links TRBV28 to TRBJ2-1; a weak D match, TRBD1 (8 bases). The V gene's germline CDR1 is MDHEN and CDR2 SYDVKM. The CDR3 extends over 14 amino acids. V shed 9 bases and J shed 5 bases, with 17 bases lying between them. Here the CDR3 DNA reads TGTGCCAGTAGAACAGGGGGAGGGCACAATGAGCAGTTCTTC. Amino acid sequence: CASRTGGGHNEQFF.

This chain uses TRBV18 with TRBJ2-5; 13 nucleotides match TRBD2. This CDR3 is built from 15 residues. CDR1 KGHSH and CDR2 LQKENI come from the germline V gene. V trimming: 6 bases; J trimming: 5 bases; junction bases outside the gene matches: 6. CDR3 in DNA: TGTGCCAGCTCGGCGGGACTAGCGGGAAGGGAGACCCAGTACTTC. Protein product: CASSAGLAGRETQYF.

This clone was found a few times. The chain employs TRBV27 and TRBJ1-1; 10 bases map to TRBD1. CDR1 and CDR2 (germline): MNHEY, SMNVEV (reference sequence). The CDR3 has 18 amino acids. The junction had 17 bases not matched to a gene; V was cut back by 5 bases and J by 5 bases. The CDR3 DNA sequence: TGTGCCAGCAGTCCTCGAACCGGGACAGGGGTAGGGAAAACTGAAGCTTTCTTT. Translation: CASSPRTGTGVGKTEAFF.

The rearrangement joins TRBV28 to TRBJ1-3; D gene uncertain. The CDR3 covers 16 residues. Germline V gene data show CDR1 as MDHEN and CDR2 as SYDVKM. Trimming stripped 4 bases from V and 4 bases from J, with 17 bases between. Here the CDR3 DNA reads TGTGCCAGCAGTTCTCTGTGGAGCTCTGGGGGAAACACCATATATTTT. It yields the protein CASSSLWSSGGNTIYF.